A single T cell receptor (beta chain) is shown here with its context. The record originates from a study of blood T cell repertoires in COVID-19. Germline assignment: CDR1 WNHNN and CDR2 SYGVQD (reference sequence). V trimming: 0 bases; J trimming: 6 bases; junction bases outside the gene matches: 1. CDR3 size: 15 residues. Data came from immunoSEQ multiplex PCR; TCRdb stores just in-frame clones and leaves some out. The sample has about 87,000 clones; around 87% are singletons. The material sequenced was peripheral blood. The V and J genes are TRBV10-1 and TRBJ2-3, with 12 bases matching TRBD1. This sequence originates from a man in his forties with acute or convalescent COVID-19. The CDR3: CASSESGQGADTQYF. CDR3 nucleotides: TGCGCCAGCAGTGAGTCGGGACAGGGGGCCGATACGCAGTATTTT.